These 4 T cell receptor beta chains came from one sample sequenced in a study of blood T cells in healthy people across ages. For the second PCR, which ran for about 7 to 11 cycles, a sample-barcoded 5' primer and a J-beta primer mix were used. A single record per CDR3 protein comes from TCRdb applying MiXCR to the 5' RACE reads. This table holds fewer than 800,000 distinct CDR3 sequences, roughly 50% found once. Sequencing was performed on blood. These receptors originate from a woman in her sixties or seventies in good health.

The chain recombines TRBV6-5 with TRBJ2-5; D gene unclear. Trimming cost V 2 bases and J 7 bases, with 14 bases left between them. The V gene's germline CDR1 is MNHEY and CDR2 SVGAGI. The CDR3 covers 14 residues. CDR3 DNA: TGTGCCAGCAGTTACGGGGTCGCCTCTAGGACCCAGTACTTC. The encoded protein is CASSYGVASRTQYF.

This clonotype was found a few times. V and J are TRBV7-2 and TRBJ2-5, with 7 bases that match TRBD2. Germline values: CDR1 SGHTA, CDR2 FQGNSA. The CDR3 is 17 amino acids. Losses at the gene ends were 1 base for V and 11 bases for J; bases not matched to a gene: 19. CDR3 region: CASSLVILREGQGEQYF. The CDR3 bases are TGTGCCAGCAGCTTAGTAATTCTGAGGGAGGGCCAGGGTGAGCAGTACTTC.

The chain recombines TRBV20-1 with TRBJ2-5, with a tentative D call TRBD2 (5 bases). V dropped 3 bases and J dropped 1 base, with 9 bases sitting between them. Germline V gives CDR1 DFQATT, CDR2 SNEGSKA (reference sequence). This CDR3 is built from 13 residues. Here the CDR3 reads CSASWLAQETQYF. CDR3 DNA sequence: TGCAGTGCTAGTTGGCTAGCCCAAGAGACCCAGTACTTC.

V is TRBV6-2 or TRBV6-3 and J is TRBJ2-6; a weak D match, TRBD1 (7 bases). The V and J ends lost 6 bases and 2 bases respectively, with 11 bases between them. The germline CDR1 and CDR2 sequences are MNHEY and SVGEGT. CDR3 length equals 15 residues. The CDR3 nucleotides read TGTGCCAGCAGCGGAGGGGGCGCTGGGGCCAACGTCCTGACTTTC. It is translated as CASSGGGAGANVLTF.